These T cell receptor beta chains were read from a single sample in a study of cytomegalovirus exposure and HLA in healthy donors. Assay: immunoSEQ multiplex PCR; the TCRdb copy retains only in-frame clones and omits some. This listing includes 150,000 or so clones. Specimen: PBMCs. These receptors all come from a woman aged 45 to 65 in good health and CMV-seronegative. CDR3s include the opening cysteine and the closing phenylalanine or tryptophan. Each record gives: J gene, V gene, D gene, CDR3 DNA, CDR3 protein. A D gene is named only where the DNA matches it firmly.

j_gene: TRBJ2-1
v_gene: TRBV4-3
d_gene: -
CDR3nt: TGCGCCAGCAGCCAAGAAACAGGACAAAGCTCCTACAATGAGCAGTTCTTC
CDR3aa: CASSQETGQSSYNEQFF

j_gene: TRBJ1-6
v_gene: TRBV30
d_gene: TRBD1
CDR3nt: TGTGCCTGGAGTGCACCCACAGGGGCCGGGCCCTATAATTCACCCCTCCACTTT
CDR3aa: CAWSAPTGAGPYNSPLHF

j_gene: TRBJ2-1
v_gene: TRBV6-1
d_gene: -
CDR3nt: TGTGCCAGCAGTGAATCCTTCCTACCTCGGCGGGGCAATGAGCAGTTCTTC
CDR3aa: CASSESFLPRRGNEQFF

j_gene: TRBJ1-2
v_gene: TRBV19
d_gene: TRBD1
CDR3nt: TGTGCCAGTAGCCTCCCAGGGGGCTCCAACTATGGCTACACCTTC
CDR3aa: CASSLPGGSNYGYTF

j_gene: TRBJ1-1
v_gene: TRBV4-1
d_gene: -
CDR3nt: TGCGCCAGCAGCCAAGATCACAGACAGAACACTGAAGCTTTCTTT
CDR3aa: CASSQDHRQNTEAFF

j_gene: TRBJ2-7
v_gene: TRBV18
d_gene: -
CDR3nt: TGTGCCAGCTCACCAGCGACGGGGTCGGGGAGCGAGCAGTACTTC
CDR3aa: CASSPATGSGSEQYF

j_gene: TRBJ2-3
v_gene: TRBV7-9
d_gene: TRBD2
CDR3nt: TGTGCCAGCAGCTTAGGCGGGGGGCCAGATACGCAGTATTTT
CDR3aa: CASSLGGGPDTQYF

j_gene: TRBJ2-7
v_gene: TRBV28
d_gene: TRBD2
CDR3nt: TGTGCCAGCAGTCGGTTAGCGGGAGTCGGTTCCTACGAGCAGTACTTC
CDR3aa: CASSRLAGVGSYEQYF

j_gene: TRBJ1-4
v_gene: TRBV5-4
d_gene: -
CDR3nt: TGTGCCAGCAGCGAGGGGGGGACGACTAATGAAAAACTGTTTTTT
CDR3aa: CASSEGGTTNEKLFF

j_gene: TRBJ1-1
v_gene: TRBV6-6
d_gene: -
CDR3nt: TGTGCCAGCAGTTACTCGTTGGTACCGGGAGGTGCTGAAGCTTTCTTT
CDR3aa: CASSYSLVPGGAEAFF

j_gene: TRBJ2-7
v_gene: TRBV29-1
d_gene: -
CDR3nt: TGCAGCGTTCAGGGGAAGTACGAGCAGTACTTC
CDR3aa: CSVQGKYEQYF

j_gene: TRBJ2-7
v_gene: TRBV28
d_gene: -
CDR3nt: TGTGCCAGCACCCTATGGGGGCAGGGGAACTACGAGCAGTACTTC
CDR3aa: CASTLWGQGNYEQYF

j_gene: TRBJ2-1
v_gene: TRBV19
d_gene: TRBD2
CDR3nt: TGTGCCAGTAGTATAGTTGCGGCGGGAGGAGATGAGCAGTTCTTC
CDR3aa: CASSIVAAGGDEQFF

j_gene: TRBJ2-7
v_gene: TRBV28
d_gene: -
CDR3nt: TGTGCCAGCAGTCGGCCGCGGGGGCAGGAGCAGTACTTC
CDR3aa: CASSRPRGQEQYF

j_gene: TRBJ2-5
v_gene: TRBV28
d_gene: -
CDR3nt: TGTGCCAGCAGTTTTTATGGGAGAGATGACGAGACCCAGTACTTC
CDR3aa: CASSFYGRDDETQYF

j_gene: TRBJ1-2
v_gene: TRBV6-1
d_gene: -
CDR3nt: TGTGCCAGTGATAGCGGGGTCCTATCGAACTATGGCTACACCTTC
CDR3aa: CASDSGVLSNYGYTF

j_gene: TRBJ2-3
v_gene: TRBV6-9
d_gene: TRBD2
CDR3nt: TGTGCCAGCAGAATTCCGGGACTAGGAGGAGATACGCAGTATTTT
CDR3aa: CASRIPGLGGDTQYF

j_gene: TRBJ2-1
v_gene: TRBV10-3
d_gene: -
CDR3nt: TGTGCCATCAGTGAGTCCCAGGTAAGGGGCGGTGAGCAGTTCTTC
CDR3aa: CAISESQVRGGEQFF

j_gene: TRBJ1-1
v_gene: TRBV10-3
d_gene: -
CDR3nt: TGTGCCCACGGGGGGTTGAACACTGAAGCTTTCTTT
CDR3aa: CAHGGLNTEAFF

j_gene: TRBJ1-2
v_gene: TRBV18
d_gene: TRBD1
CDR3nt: TGTGCCAGCTCACCGAGACAGGGCCATGGCTACACCTTC
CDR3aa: CASSPRQGHGYTF

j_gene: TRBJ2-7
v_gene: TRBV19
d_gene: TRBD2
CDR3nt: TGTGCCAGTAGTGTCACTAGCGGCACCTACGAGCAGTACTTC
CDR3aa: CASSVTSGTYEQYF

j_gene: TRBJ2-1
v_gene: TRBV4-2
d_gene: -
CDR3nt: TGTGCCAGCAGCCAAGGCGGAGCAGAGCCGTTCTTC
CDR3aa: CASSQGGAEPFF

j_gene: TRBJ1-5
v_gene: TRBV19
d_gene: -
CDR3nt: TGTGCCAGTAGTATTTCGGCCAGGGATCAGCCCCAGCATTTT
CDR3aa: CASSISARDQPQHF

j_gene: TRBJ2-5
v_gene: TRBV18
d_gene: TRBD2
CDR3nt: TGTGCCAGCTCACCACCGGTTCTTAGCGGGAGGAGAGGAGAGACCCAGTACTTC
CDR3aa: CASSPPVLSGRRGETQYF

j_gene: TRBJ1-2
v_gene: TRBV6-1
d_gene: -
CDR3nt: TGTGCCAGCAGTGAAGGGGGGGGGTATGGCTACACCTTC
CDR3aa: CASSEGGGYGYTF

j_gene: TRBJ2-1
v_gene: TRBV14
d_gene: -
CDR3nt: TGTGCCAGCAGCCAAGAGTTCCCGGGGTTGGCCTACAATGAGCAGTTCTTC
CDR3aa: CASSQEFPGLAYNEQFF

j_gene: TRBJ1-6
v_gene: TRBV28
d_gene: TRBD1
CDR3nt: TGTGCCAGCAGTCAAGGACAGGGTGCCTCACCCCTCCACTTT
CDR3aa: CASSQGQGASPLHF

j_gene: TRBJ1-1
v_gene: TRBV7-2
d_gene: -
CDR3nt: TGTGCCAGCAGCTTAGTGGAGAGCACTGAAGCTTTCTTT
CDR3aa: CASSLVESTEAFF

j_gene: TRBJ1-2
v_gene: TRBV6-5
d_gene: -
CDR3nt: TGTGCCAGCAGGTCTACGGGGGGCTATGGCTACACCTTC
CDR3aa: CASRSTGGYGYTF

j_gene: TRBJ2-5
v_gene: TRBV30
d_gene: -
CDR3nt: TGTGCCTGGAGAATGTGGGTCGGGGAGACCCAGTACTTC
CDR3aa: CAWRMWVGETQYF

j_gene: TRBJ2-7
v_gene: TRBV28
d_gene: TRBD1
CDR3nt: TGTGCCAGCACGAAGGGACAGATGGTCGAGCAGTACTTC
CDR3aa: CASTKGQMVEQYF

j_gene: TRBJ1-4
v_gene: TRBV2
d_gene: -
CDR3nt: TGTGCCAGCAGTTCCAGTCCGGAAAAACTGTTTTTT
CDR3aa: CASSSSPEKLFF

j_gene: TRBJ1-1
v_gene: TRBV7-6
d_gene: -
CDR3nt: TGTGCCAGCAGCTTATATATCGGGGAGGGCACTGAAGCTTTCTTT
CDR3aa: CASSLYIGEGTEAFF

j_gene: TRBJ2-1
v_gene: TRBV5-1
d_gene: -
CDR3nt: TGCGCCAGCAGCTTCTACAGGGACAATGAGCAGTTCTTC
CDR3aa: CASSFYRDNEQFF

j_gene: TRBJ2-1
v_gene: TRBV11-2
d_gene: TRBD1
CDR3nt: TGTGCCAGCAGCTCATCGACAGGGAGCTCCTACAATGAGCAGTTCTTC
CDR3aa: CASSSSTGSSYNEQFF

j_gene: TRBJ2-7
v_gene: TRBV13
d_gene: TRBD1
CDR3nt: TGTGCCAGCAGTGAAGGACAGGGGATTTTCTACGAGCAGTACTTC
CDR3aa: CASSEGQGIFYEQYF

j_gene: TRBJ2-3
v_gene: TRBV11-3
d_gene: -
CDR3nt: TGTGCCAGCAGCTTAGGTCAAGCAGGAGGTGGGGATACGCAGTATTTT
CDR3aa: CASSLGQAGGGDTQYF

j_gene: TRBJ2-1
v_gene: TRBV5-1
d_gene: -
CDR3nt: TGCGCCAGCAGCTTCAGAAGCGGTTCCTACAATGAGCAGTTCTTC
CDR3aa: CASSFRSGSYNEQFF

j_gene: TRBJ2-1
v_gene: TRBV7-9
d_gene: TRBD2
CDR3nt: TGTGCCAGCAGCTTAGCCCTAGCGGGATCCGACAATGAGCAGTTCTTC
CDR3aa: CASSLALAGSDNEQFF

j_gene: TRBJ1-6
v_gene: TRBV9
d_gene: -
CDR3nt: TGTGCCAGCAGCGCTCAGGGGTCACCCCTCCACTTT
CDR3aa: CASSAQGSPLHF

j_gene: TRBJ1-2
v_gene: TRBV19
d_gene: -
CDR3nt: TGTGCCAGTAGTACTGACCTAGGAAGTTCTGGCTACACCTTC
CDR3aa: CASSTDLGSSGYTF

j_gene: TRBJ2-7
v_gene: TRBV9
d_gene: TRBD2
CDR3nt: TGTGCCAGCAGCGTATCTGCGGGAGGGCTCGAGCAGTACTTC
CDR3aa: CASSVSAGGLEQYF

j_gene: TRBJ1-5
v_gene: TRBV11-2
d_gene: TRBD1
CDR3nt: TGTGCCAGCAGCAAAAAAGGACAGGGGGATCAGCCCCAGCATTTT
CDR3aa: CASSKKGQGDQPQHF

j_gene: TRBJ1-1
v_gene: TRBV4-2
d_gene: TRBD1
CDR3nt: TGTGCCAGCAGCCCAACGGGACAGGGGCTGCAAAACACTGAAGCTTTCTTT
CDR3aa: CASSPTGQGLQNTEAFF

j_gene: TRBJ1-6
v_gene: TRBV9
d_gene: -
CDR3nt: TGTGCCAGCAGCTTTCAGGGTTTTGGGTCACCCCTCCACTTT
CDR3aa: CASSFQGFGSPLHF

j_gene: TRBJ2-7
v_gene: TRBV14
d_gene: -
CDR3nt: TGTGCCAGCAGCCACCAGATCTACGAGCAGTACTTC
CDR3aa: CASSHQIYEQYF

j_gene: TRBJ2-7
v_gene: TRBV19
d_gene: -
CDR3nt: TGTGCCAGTAGTCCCCAGGGCCTGTACGAGCAGTACTTC
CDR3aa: CASSPQGLYEQYF

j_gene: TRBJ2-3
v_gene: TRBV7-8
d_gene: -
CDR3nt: TGTGCCAGCAGCTTCTCCACAGATACGCAGTATTTT
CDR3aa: CASSFSTDTQYF

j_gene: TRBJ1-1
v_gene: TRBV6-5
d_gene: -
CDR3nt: TGTGCCAGCAGTTTTACCGGTATGAACACTGAAGCTTTCTTT
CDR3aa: CASSFTGMNTEAFF

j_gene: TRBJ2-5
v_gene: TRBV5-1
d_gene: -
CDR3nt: TGCGCCAGCAGCTTCAGAGGGGGACGAGAGACCCAGTACTTC
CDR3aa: CASSFRGGRETQYF

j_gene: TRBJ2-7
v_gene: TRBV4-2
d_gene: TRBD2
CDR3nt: TGTGCCAGCAGCCCTATGGGGGGGGACGCGATCTACGAGCAGTACTTC
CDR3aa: CASSPMGGDAIYEQYF

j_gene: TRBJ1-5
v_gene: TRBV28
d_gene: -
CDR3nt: TGTGCCAGCAGTCCCCAGGGATTTAGCAATCAGCCCCAGCATTTT
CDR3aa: CASSPQGFSNQPQHF

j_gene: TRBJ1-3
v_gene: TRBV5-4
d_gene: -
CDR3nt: TGTGCCAGCTGGGAGTACTCTGGAAACACCATATATTTT
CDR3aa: CASWEYSGNTIYF

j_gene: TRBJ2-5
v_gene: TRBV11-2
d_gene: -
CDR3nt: TGTGCCAGCAGCTTAAACGGGGAATACCAAGAGACCCAGTACTTC
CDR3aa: CASSLNGEYQETQYF

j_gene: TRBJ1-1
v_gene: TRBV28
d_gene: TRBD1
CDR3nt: TGTGCCAGCACCCCCTTAGGGACAGTTGCTTTCTTT
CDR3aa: CASTPLGTVAFF